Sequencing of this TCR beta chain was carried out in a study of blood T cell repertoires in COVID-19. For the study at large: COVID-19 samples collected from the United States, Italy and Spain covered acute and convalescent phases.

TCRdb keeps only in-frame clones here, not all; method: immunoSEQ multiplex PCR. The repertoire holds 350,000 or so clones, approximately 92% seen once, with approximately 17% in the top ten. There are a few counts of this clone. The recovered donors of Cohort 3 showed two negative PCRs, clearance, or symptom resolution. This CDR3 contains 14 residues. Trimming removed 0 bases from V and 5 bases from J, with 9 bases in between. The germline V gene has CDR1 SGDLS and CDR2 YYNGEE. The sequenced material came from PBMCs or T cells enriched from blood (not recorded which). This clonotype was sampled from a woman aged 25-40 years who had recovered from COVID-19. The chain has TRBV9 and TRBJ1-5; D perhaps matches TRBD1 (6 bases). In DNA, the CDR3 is TGTGCCAGCAGCGTAGACAGGGTGGATCAGCCCCAGCATTTT. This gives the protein CASSVDRVDQPQHF.